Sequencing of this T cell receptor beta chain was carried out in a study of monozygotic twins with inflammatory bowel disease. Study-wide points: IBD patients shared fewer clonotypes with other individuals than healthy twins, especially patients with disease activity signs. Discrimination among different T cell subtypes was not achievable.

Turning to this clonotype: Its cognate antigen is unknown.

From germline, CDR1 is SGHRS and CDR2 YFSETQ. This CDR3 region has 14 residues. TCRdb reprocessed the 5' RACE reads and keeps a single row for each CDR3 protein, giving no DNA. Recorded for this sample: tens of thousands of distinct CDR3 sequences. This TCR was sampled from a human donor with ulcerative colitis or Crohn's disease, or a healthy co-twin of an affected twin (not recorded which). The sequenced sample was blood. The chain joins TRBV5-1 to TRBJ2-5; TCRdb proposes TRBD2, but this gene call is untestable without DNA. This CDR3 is CASSLEGSQETQYF.